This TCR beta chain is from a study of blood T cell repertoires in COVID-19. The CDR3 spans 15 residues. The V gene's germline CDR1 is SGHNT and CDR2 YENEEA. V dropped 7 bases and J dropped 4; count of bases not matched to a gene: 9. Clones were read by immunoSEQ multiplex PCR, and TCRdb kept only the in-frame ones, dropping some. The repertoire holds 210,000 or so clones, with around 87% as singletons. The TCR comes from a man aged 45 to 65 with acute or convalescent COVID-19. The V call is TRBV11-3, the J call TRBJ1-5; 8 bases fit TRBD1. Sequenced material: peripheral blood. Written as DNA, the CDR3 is TGTGCCAGCATACTAAGGGACAGGACGAATCAGCCCCAGCATTTT. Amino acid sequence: CASILRDRTNQPQHF. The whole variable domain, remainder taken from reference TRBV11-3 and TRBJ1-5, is EAGVVQSPRYKIIEKKQPVAFWCNPISGHNTLYWYLQNLGQGPELLIRYENEEAVDDSQLPKDRFSAERLKGVDSTLKIQPAELGDSAVYLCASILRDRTNQPQHFGDGTRLSIL.